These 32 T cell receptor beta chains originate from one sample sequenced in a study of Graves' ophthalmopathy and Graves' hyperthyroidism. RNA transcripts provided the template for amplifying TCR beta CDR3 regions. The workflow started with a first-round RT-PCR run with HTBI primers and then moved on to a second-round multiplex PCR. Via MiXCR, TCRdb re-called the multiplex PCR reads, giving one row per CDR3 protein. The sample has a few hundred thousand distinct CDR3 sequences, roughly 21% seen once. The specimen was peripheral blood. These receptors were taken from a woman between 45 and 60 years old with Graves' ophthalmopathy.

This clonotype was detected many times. This CDR3 reads CASSPDRLGQETQYF. The CDR3 DNA sequence: TGTGCCAGCAGCCCAGACAGGTTGGGCCAAGAGACCCAGTACTTC. The rearrangement links TRBV7-8 to TRBJ2-5, with D tentatively TRBD1 (6 bases). Germline CDR1 is SGHVS and CDR2 is FQNEAQ. This CDR3 comprises 15 residues. The V end was cut by 5 bases, the J end by 1 base, with 14 bases between.

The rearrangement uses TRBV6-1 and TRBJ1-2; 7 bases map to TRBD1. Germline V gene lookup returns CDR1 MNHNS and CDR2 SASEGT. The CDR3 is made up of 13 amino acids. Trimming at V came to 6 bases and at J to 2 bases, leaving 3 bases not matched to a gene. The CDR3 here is CASRTGQNYGYTF. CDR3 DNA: TGTGCCAGCAGGACGGGACAGAACTATGGCTACACCTTC.

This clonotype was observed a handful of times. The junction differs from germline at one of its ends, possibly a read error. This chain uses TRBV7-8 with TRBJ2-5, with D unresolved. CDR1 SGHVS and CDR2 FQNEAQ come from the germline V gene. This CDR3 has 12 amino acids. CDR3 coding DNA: TGTGCCAGCGGACCTTTCCAAGAGGCCCAGTGCTTC. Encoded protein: CASGPFQEAQCF. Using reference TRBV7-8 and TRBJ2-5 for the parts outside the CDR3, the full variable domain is GAGVSQSPRYKVAKRGQDVALRCDPISGHVSLFWYQQALGQGPEFLTYFQNEAQLDKSGLPSDRFFAERPEGSVSTLKIQRTQQEDSAVYLCASGPFQEAQCFGPGTRLLVL.

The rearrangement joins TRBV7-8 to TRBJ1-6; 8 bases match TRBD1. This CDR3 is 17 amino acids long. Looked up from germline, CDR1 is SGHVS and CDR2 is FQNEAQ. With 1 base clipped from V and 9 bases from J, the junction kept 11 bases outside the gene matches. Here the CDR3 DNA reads TGTGCCAGCAGCTTAGAGGACAGGGTCCGGCGGGGTTCACCCCTCCACTTT. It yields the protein CASSLEDRVRRGSPLHF.

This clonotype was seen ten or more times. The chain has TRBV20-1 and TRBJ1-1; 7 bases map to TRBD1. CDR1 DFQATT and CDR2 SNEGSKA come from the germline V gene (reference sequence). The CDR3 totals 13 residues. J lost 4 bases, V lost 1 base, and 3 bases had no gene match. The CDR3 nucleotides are TGCAGTGCTAGAGCGGCAGGGGGCACTGAAGCTTTCTTT. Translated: CSARAAGGTEAFF.

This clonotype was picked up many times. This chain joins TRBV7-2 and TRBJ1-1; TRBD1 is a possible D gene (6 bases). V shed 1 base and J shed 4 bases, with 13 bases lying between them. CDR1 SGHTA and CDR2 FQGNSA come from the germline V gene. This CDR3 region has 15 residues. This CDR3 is CASSLELLGGTEAFF. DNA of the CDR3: TGTGCCAGCAGCTTAGAGCTCCTAGGGGGCACTGAAGCTTTCTTT.

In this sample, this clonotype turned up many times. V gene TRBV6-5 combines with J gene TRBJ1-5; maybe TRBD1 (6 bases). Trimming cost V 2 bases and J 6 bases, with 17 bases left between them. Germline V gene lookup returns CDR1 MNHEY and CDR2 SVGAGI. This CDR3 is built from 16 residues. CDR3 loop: CASSYPVGGGSQPQHF. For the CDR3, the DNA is TGTGCCAGCAGTTACCCCGTGGGGGGCGGAAGTCAGCCCCAGCATTTT.

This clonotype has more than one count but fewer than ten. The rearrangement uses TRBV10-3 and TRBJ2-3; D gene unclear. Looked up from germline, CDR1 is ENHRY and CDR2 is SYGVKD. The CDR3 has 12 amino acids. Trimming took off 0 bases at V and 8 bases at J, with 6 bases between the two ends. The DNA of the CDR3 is TGTGCCATCAGTGAGTCTAGGGTTACGCAGTATTTT. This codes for CAISESRVTQYF.

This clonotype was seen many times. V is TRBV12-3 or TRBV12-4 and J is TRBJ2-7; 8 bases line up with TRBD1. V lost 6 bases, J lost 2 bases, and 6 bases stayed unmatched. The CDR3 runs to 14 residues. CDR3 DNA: TGTGCCAGCAGCGTACGACAGGGGACCTACGAGCAGTACTTC. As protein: CASSVRQGTYEQYF.

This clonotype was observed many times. In DNA form, the CDR3 reads TGTGCCAGCAGTGCCACAGGGTACCAAGAGACCCAGTACTTC. Translating it yields CASSATGYQETQYF. The rearrangement uses TRBV6-1 and TRBJ2-5; a weak D match, TRBD1 (6 bases). This CDR3 region has 14 residues. Per the germline V gene, CDR1 is MNHNS and CDR2 is SASEGT. V lost 4 bases to trimming and J lost 0 bases, with 9 bases between them.

The CDR3 coding sequence is TGTGCCAGCAGTTACCTTACGGGGGGCTACGATGAAGCTTTCTTT. Its translation is CASSYLTGGYDEAFF. The genes are TRBV6-2 or TRBV6-3 and TRBJ1-1, with D perhaps matching TRBD1 (6 bases). Trimming pared 2 bases from V and 7 bases from J, leaving 17 bases between. Germline V lookup: CDR1 MNHEY, CDR2 SVGEGT. The CDR3 is 15 amino acids.

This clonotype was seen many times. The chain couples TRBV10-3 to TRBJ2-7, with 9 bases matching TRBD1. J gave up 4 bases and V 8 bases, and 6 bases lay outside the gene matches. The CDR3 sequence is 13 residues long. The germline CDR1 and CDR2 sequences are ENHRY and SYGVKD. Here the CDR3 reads CAILDRGTYEQYF. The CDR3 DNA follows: TGTGCCATCCTCGACAGGGGGACGTACGAGCAGTACTTC.

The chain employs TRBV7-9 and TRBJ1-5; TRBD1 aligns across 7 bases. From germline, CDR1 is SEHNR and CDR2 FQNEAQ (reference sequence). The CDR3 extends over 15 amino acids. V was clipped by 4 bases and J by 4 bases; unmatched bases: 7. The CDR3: CASSSFRDSNQPQHF. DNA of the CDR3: TGTGCCAGCAGCTCCTTCCGGGACAGTAATCAGCCCCAGCATTTT.

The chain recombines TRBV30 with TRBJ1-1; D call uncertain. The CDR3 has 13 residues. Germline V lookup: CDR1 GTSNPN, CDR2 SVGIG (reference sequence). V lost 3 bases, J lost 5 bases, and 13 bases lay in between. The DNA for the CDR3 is TGTGCCTGGAGCCCCCTAACGGGGACTGAAGCTTTCTTT. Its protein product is CAWSPLTGTEAFF.

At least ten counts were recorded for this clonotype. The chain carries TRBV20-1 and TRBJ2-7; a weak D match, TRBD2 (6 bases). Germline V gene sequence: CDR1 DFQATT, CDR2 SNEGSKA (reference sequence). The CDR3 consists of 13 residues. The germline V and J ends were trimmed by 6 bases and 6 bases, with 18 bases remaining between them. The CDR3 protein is CSARRDEESEQYF. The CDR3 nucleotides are TGCAGTGCGCGGAGGGACGAGGAAAGCGAGCAGTACTTC.

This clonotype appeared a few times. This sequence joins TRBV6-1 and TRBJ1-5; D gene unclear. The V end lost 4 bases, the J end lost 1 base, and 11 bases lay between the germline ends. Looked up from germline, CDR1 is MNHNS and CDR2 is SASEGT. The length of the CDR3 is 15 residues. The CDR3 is CASSGGGMSNQPQHF. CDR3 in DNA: TGTGCCAGCAGTGGGGGTGGCATGAGCAATCAGCCCCAGCATTTT.

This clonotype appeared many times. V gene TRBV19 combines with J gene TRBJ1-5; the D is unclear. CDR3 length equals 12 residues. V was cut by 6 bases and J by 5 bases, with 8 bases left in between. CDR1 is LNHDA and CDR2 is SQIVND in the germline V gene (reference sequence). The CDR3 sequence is CASRRQDQPQHF. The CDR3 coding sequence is TGTGCCAGTAGAAGACAAGATCAGCCCCAGCATTTT.

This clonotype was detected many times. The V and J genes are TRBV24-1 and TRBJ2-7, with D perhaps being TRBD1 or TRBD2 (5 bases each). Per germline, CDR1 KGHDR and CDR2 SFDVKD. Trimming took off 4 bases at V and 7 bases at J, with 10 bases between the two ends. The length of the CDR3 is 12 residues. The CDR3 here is CATSERGREQYF. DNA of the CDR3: TGTGCCACCAGTGAGAGGGGAAGGGAGCAGTACTTC.

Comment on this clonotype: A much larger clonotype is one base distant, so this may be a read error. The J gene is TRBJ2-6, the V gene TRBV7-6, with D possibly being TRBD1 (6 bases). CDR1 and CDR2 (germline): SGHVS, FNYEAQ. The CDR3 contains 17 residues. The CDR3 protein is CASSLLGQDSWANVLTF. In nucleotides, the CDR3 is TGTGCCAGCAGCTTACTGGGACAAGACTCTTGGGCCAACGTCCTGACTTTC.

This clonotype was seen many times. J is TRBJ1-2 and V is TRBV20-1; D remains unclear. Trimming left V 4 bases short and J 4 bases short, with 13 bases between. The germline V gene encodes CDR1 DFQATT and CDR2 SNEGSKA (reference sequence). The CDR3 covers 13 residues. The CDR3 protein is CSAKVTDGYGYTF. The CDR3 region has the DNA TGCAGTGCTAAAGTAACGGACGGCTATGGCTACACCTTC.

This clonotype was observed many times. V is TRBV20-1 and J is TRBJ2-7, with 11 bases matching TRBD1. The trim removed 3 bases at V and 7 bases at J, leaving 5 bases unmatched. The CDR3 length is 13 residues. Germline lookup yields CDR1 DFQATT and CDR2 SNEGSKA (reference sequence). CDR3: CSARDRGLEEQYF. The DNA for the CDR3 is TGCAGTGCTAGGGACAGGGGGCTGGAAGAGCAGTACTTC.

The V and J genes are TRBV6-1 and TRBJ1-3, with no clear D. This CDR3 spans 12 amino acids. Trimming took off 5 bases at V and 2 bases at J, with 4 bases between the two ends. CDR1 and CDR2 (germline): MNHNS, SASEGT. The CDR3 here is CASSTAGNTIYF. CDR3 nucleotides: TGTGCCAGCAGTACAGCTGGAAACACCATATATTTT.

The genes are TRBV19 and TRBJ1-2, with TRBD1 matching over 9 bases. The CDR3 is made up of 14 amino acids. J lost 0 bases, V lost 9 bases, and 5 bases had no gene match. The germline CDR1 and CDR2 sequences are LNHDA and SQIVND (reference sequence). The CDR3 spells CASSGTGSNYGYTF. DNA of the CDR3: TGTGCCAGCAGCGGGACAGGGTCTAACTATGGCTACACCTTC.

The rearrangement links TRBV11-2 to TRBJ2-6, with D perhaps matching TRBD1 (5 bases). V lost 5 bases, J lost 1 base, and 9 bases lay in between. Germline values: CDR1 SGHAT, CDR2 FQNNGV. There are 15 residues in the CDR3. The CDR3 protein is CASSHQGSGANVLTF. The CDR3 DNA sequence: TGTGCCAGCAGCCATCAGGGATCTGGGGCCAACGTCCTGACTTTC.

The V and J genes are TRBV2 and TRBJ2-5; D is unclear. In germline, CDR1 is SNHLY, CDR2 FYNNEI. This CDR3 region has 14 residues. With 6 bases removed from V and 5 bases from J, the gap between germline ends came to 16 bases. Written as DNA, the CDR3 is TGTGCCAGCAGCCAGAGTGGGCGGCCGGAGACCCAGTACTTC. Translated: CASSQSGRPETQYF. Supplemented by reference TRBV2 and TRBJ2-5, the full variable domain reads EPEVTQTPSHQVTQMGQEVILRCVPISNHLYFYWYRQILGQKVEFLVSFYNNEISEKSEIFDDQFSVERPDGSNFTLKIRSTKLEDSAMYFCASSQSGRPETQYFGPGTRLLVL.

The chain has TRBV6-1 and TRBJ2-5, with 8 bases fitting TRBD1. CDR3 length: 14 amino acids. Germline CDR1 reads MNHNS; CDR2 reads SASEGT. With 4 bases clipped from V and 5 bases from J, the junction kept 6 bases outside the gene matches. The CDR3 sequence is CASSGQGSRETQYF. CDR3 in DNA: TGTGCCAGCAGTGGACAGGGGAGCCGGGAGACCCAGTACTTC.

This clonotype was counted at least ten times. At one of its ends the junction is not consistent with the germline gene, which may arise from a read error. The CDR3 is CASRRGYNSPLHF. The DNA of the CDR3 is TGTGCGAGCAGGAGGGGCTATAATTCACCCCTCCACTTT. The genes are TRBV6-1 and TRBJ1-6, with D perhaps matching TRBD1 (5 bases). The germline V gene encodes CDR1 MNHNS and CDR2 SASEGT. CDR3 length: 13 amino acids.

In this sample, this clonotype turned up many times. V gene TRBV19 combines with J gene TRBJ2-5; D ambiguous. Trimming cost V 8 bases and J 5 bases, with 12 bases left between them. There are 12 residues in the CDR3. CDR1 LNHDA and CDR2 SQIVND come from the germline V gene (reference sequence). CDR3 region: CASRASRETQYF. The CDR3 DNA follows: TGTGCCAGTCGGGCCTCGAGGGAGACCCAGTACTTC. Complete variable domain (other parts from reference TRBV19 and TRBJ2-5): DGGITQSPKYLFRKEGQNVTLSCEQNLNHDAMYWYRQDPGQGLRLIYYSQIVNDFQKGDIAEGYSVSREKKESFPLTVTSAQKNPTAFYLCASRASRETQYFGPGTRLLVL.

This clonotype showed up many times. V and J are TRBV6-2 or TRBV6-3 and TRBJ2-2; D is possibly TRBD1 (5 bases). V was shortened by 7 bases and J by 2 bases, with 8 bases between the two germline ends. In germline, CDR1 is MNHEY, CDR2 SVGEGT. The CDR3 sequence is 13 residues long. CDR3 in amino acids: CASTQGNTGELFF. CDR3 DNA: TGTGCCAGCACCCAGGGCAACACCGGGGAGCTGTTTTTT.

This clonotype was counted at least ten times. The DNA for the CDR3 is TGTGCCAGCAGTTTTGCATCCTCGGGCGTTCACACCTTC. Protein product: CASSFASSGVHTF. The chain employs TRBV27 and TRBJ1-2; D remains ambiguous. The CDR3 has 13 amino acids. V was cut by 3 bases and J by 12 bases, with 17 bases left in between. Germline V lookup: CDR1 MNHEY, CDR2 SMNVEV (reference sequence).

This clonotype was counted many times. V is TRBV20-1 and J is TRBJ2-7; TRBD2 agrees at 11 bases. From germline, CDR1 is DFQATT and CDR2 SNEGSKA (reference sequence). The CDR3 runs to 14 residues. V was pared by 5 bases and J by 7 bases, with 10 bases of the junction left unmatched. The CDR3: CSASLSGRAREQYF. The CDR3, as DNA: TGCAGTGCTTCGCTTAGCGGGAGGGCGCGGGAGCAGTACTTC.

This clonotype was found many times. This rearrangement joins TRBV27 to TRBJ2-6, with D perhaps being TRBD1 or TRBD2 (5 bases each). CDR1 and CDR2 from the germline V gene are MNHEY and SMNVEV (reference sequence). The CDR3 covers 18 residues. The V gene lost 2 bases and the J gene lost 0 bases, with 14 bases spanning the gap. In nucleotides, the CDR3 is TGTGCCAGCAGTTTAACGGGGACGGAGAGCTCTGGGGCCAACGTCCTGACTTTC. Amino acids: CASSLTGTESSGANVLTF.